The 21 T cell receptor beta chains given below trace back to one sample, sequenced in a study of blood T cell repertoires in COVID-19. Some clones are missing from TCRdb's copy, which holds only in-frame ones; the method was immunoSEQ multiplex PCR. Here the sample spans 130,000 or so clones, 88% being singletons. Sequenced material: peripheral blood. The receptors stem from a human donor with COVID-19, enrolled during active disease. The donor label of this sample is uncertain.

The V and J genes are TRBV5-4 and TRBJ2-7, with 9 bases fitting TRBD1. V trimming: 4 bases; J trimming: 9 bases; junction bases outside the gene matches: 14. CDR1 and CDR2 (germline): SGHNT, YYREEE (reference sequence). The CDR3 extends over 15 amino acids. In nucleotides, the CDR3 is TGTGCCAGCAGCCCTCAGTGGGGACAGGGCATGGCGCAGTACTTC. This codes for CASSPQWGQGMAQYF. The variable domain in full, with the rest retrieved from reference TRBV5-4 and TRBJ2-7, is ETGVTQSPTHLIKTRGQQVTLRCSSQSGHNTVSWYQQALGQGPQFIFQYYREEENGRGNFPPRFSGLQFPNYSSELNVNALELDDSALYLCASSPQWGQGMAQYFGPGTRLTVT.

The V gene is TRBV7-9, the J gene TRBJ2-1; maybe TRBD1 (6 bases). Germline assignment: CDR1 SEHNR and CDR2 FQNEAQ (reference sequence). The CDR3 has 13 residues. The V and J ends lost 3 bases and 6 bases respectively, with 9 bases between them. CDR3 protein: CASSFGQTNEQFF. The CDR3 DNA reads TGTGCCAGCAGCTTCGGACAGACCAATGAGCAGTTCTTC.

The table lists this clone with a count of one. The genes are TRBV11-2 and TRBJ2-6; possible D gene TRBD2, 6 bases. V gave up 5 bases and J gave up 2 bases, with 13 bases separating them. In germline, CDR1 is SGHAT, CDR2 FQNNGV. This CDR3 is built from 16 residues. The CDR3 is CASSARLGAGANVLTF. In DNA, the CDR3 is TGTGCCAGCAGCGCACGACTAGGGGCTGGGGCCAACGTCCTGACTTTC.

This clone has only one observation. The chain links TRBV28 to TRBJ2-1; the match to TRBD1 covers 7 bases. The J segment lost 5 bases and the V segment lost 4 bases, leaving 11 bases of the junction unmatched. The CDR3 length is 16 residues. CDR1 is MDHEN, CDR2 SYDVKM, per germline. CDR3 bases: TGTGCCAGCAGTTCCCTAGGGACAGTCCCTGACAATGAGCAGTTCTTC. Amino acid sequence: CASSSLGTVPDNEQFF.

The V gene is TRBV6-5, the J gene TRBJ2-7; 9 bases map to TRBD1. There are 16 residues in the CDR3. V lost 4 bases to trimming and J lost 3 bases; unmatched junction nucleotides: 10. Per the germline V gene, CDR1 is MNHEY and CDR2 is SVGAGI. CDR3 in DNA: TGTGCCAGCAGTTTCCCCGGAACAGGGGGCGGCTACGAGCAGTACTTC. This encodes CASSFPGTGGGYEQYF.

The V call is TRBV28, the J call TRBJ2-7; a weak D match, TRBD1 (7 bases). This CDR3 region has 13 residues. Germline CDR1 MDHEN, CDR2 SYDVKM. The germline V and J ends were trimmed by 1 base and 7 bases, with 11 bases remaining between them. CDR3 sequence: CASSLLAGGEQYF. The CDR3 nucleotides are TGTGCCAGCAGTTTATTGGCAGGGGGGGAGCAGTACTTC.

V and J are TRBV7-9 and TRBJ2-7; D is possibly TRBD1 (6 bases). The CDR3 contains 13 residues. CDR1 SEHNR and CDR2 FQNEAQ come from the germline V gene (reference sequence). V shed 0 bases and J shed 8 bases, with 11 bases lying between them. CDR3 in DNA: TGTGCCAGCAGCTTAGCAGTGGGGGCACAGCAGTACTTC. Its protein product is CASSLAVGAQQYF.

The chain recombines TRBV7-9 with TRBJ1-4, with D possibly matching TRBD1 (5 bases). The CDR3 length is 13 residues. Trimming took 7 bases from V and 6 from J, leaving 12 bases between them. Germline-derived CDR1 and CDR2 are SEHNR and FQNEAQ (reference sequence). CDR3 region: CASTLGGYEKLFF. In DNA form, the CDR3 reads TGTGCCAGCACCCTGGGGGGTTATGAAAAACTGTTTTTT.

The chain has TRBV4-1 and TRBJ2-1; TRBD2 matches at 8 bases. The trim removed 2 bases at V and 5 bases at J, leaving 8 bases unmatched. The CDR3 runs to 16 residues. Germline CDR1 MGHRA, CDR2 YSYEKL. The CDR3 region is CASSQLNAGGDNEQFF. The DNA for the CDR3 is TGCGCCAGCAGCCAACTTAACGCGGGGGGCGACAATGAGCAGTTCTTC.

The J gene is TRBJ1-2, the V gene TRBV6-5, with D perhaps matching TRBD1 (5 bases). Germline lookup yields CDR1 MNHEY and CDR2 SVGAGI. CDR3 length: 13 amino acids. The germline V and J ends were trimmed by 7 bases and 2 bases, with 11 bases remaining between them. CDR3 DNA: TGTGCCAGCACCCCGACAGACAACTATGGCTACACCTTC. The encoded protein is CASTPTDNYGYTF.

The chain links TRBV7-2 to TRBJ2-7, with D tentatively TRBD2 (6 bases). The CDR3 has 15 residues. The germline V and J ends were trimmed by 4 bases and 0 bases, with 13 bases remaining between them. Germline values: CDR1 SGHTA, CDR2 FQGNSA. CDR3 sequence: CASSYQTGSSYEQYF. CDR3 DNA: TGTGCCAGCAGCTACCAAACCGGGAGCTCCTACGAGCAGTACTTC.

V and J are TRBV6-1 and TRBJ2-3; D not resolved. CDR3 length: 15 amino acids. Germline CDR1 reads MNHNS; CDR2 reads SASEGT. V lost 2 bases, J lost 4 bases, and 13 bases lay in between. CDR3 DNA: TGTGCCAGCAGTGAAAGCCTTTCACTCCCAGATACGCAGTATTTT. Its protein product is CASSESLSLPDTQYF.

J is TRBJ2-7 and V is TRBV2, with TRBD1 as a possible D gene (5 bases). This CDR3 has 13 amino acids. Germline V gene lookup returns CDR1 SNHLY and CDR2 FYNNEI. Trimming left V 10 bases short and J 2 bases short, with 15 bases between. CDR3 sequence (DNA): TGTGCCACGAAAAGGGGTTTCACCTACGAGCAGTACTTC. Its translation: CATKRGFTYEQYF.

The chain joins TRBV10-2 to TRBJ2-1; weak D call: TRBD1 (6 bases). Germline V gives CDR1 WSHSY, CDR2 SAAADI. V lost 0 bases to trimming and J lost 9 bases, with 12 bases between them. This CDR3 comprises 14 residues. Here the CDR3 DNA reads TGCGCCAGCAGTGAGTCCAACAGGGTTAGTGAGCAGTTCTTC. Amino acid sequence: CASSESNRVSEQFF.

This chain uses TRBV19 with TRBJ1-1; 8 nucleotides align to TRBD1. The CDR3 runs 14 residues. Trimming took 9 bases from V and 6 from J; bases not matched to a gene: 12. Germline V lookup: CDR1 LNHDA, CDR2 SQIVND (reference sequence). CDR3 DNA sequence: TGTGCCAGCAACCAAGACAGGGGAGGATCTGAAGCTTTCTTT. This gives the protein CASNQDRGGSEAFF.

The chain joins TRBV5-1 to TRBJ1-6; D might be TRBD1 (5 bases). Germline CDR1 SGHRS, CDR2 YFSETQ. V was cut by 0 bases and J by 10 bases, with 14 bases left in between. This CDR3 comprises 15 residues. CDR3: CASSLGQGRHSPLHF. The CDR3, as DNA: TGCGCCAGCAGCTTGGGGCAGGGAAGGCACTCACCCCTCCACTTT. Full variable domain (missing parts from reference TRBV5-1 and TRBJ1-6): KAGVTQTPRYLIKTRGQQVTLSCSPISGHRSVSWYQQTPGQGLQFLFEYFSETQRNKGNFPGRFSGRQFSNSRSEMNVSTLELGDSALYLCASSLGQGRHSPLHFGNGTRLTVT.

V and J are TRBV3-1 (or the pseudogene TRBV3-2) and TRBJ1-1, with D possibly matching TRBD1 (5 bases). Per the germline V gene, CDR1 is LGHDT and CDR2 is YNNKEL (reference sequence). CDR3 length equals 15 residues. V was trimmed by 5 bases and J by 5 bases, leaving 18 bases between them. CDR3 DNA sequence: TGTGCCAGCAGCTCCACGGACACGCGAACTACTGAAGCTTTCTTT. As protein: CASSSTDTRTTEAFF.

J is TRBJ2-7 and V is TRBV7-6; 7 bases map to TRBD1. Germline-derived CDR1 and CDR2 are SGHVS and FNYEAQ. V was pared by 1 base and J by 2 bases, with 5 bases of the junction left unmatched. The CDR3 is made up of 15 amino acids. CDR3 sequence (DNA): TGTGCCAGCAGCTTAGGGGCAGGGGGACCCTACGAGCAGTACTTC. Its protein is CASSLGAGGPYEQYF.

This clone has a single count. The V and J genes are TRBV7-9 and TRBJ2-3, with a weak D call TRBD2 (5 bases). Germline V gene sequence: CDR1 SEHNR, CDR2 FQNEAQ (reference sequence). V lost 5 bases and J 6 bases, leaving 21 bases between the germline ends. The CDR3 covers 16 residues. CDR3 nucleotide sequence: TGTGCCAGCAGCACCTGGACTGGTCGAAGGGAGGATACGCAGTATTTT. Its translation: CASSTWTGRREDTQYF.

The chain uses TRBV15 and TRBJ1-2; TRBD1 aligns across 7 bases. With 0 bases clipped from V and 5 bases from J, the junction kept 6 bases outside the gene matches. The CDR3 contains 15 residues. CDR1 is LNHNV, CDR2 YYDKDF, per germline (reference sequence). CDR3: CATSRDKGQSYGYTF. CDR3 DNA: TGTGCCACCAGCAGAGATAAGGGACAGAGTTATGGCTACACCTTC. Filled out from reference TRBV15 and TRBJ1-2, the complete variable domain reads DAMVIQNPRYQVTQFGKPVTLSCSQTLNHNVMYWYQQKSSQAPKLLFHYYDKDFNNEADTPDNFQSRRPNTSFCFLDIRSPGLGDTAMYLCATSRDKGQSYGYTFGSGTRLTVV.

This clone showed up just a few times. This chain joins TRBV6-4 and TRBJ2-7; tentative D call: TRBD1 (6 bases). The V gene's germline CDR1 is MRHNA and CDR2 SNTAGT. V was shortened by 10 bases and J by 2 bases, with 15 bases between the two germline ends. The CDR3 spans 13 residues. The CDR3 DNA reads as TGTGCCACGGGGCCGGGACACCCCTACGAGCAGTACTTC. Residues: CATGPGHPYEQYF.